These T cell receptor beta chains were read from a single sample in a study of Graves' ophthalmopathy and Graves' hyperthyroidism. Using its own MiXCR run on the multiplex PCR reads, TCRdb lists one record per CDR3 protein. The sample shows about 220,000 distinct CDR3 sequences, around a fifth of them seen only once. Sample: peripheral blood. These TCRs come from a woman aged 45-65 years with Graves' ophthalmopathy. Both conserved end residues are part of each CDR3. The order of the fields is clone size, D gene, CDR3 length, J gene, V gene, CDR3 DNA, CDR3 protein. A D gene is named only where the DNA matches it firmly. Only part of the rows carry a size: once, few, many, or a class if the clone is expanded.

abundance: many; d_gene: TRBD2; len: 14; j_gene: TRBJ2-2; v_gene: TRBV7-3; CDR3nt: TGTGCCAGCAGCCCGAGGAGCGGGGCCGGGGAGCTGTTTTTT; CDR3aa: CASSPRSGAGELFF
abundance: -; d_gene: TRBD1; len: 15; j_gene: TRBJ2-7; v_gene: TRBV6-1; CDR3nt: TGTGCCAGCAGTGAAGCTGCGGCAGGGGGTCTCGAGCAGTACTTC; CDR3aa: CASSEAAAGGLEQYF
abundance: -; d_gene: TRBD2; len: 19; j_gene: TRBJ2-5; v_gene: TRBV12-3/TRBV12-4; CDR3nt: TGTGCCAGCAGTCACACCGCGGAAGCGGGACCCCTCAGGGAGGAGACCCAGTACTTC; CDR3aa: CASSHTAEAGPLREETQYF
abundance: -; d_gene: TRBD1; len: 15; j_gene: TRBJ1-1; v_gene: TRBV6-1; CDR3nt: TGTGCCAGCAGAGGCCCGGACAGGGTGAACACTGACGCTTTCTTT; CDR3aa: CASRGPDRVNTDAFF
abundance: -; d_gene: -; len: 14; j_gene: TRBJ1-1; v_gene: TRBV27; CDR3nt: TGTGCCAGCAGTGATCGGGGGTTGAGCACTGAAGCTTTCTTT; CDR3aa: CASSDRGLSTEAFF
abundance: -; d_gene: -; len: 17; j_gene: TRBJ2-5; v_gene: TRBV20-1; CDR3nt: TGCAGTGCGAAGGGGGGGCAAAACTTTGGGTACGGAGAGACGCAGTACTTC; CDR3aa: CSAKGGQNFGYGETQYF
abundance: many; d_gene: TRBD1; len: 12; j_gene: TRBJ2-7; v_gene: TRBV20-1; CDR3nt: TGCAGCGCTATCATAGACAGGGCCGAGCAGTACTTC; CDR3aa: CSAIIDRAEQYF
abundance: few; d_gene: -; len: 13; j_gene: TRBJ2-2; v_gene: TRBV7-9; CDR3nt: TGTGCCAGCAGCTTTCAGAGCACCGGGGAGCTGTTTTTT; CDR3aa: CASSFQSTGELFF
abundance: many; d_gene: TRBD1; len: 15; j_gene: TRBJ1-5; v_gene: TRBV28; CDR3nt: TGTGCCAGCACGGGACAGGGGGCAGCCAATCAGCCCCAGCATTTT; CDR3aa: CASTGQGAANQPQHF
abundance: -; d_gene: -; len: 16; j_gene: TRBJ2-7; v_gene: TRBV11-2; CDR3nt: TGTGCCAGCAGCCCCGGGGGTGACCGACTGGGTTACGAGCAGTACTTC; CDR3aa: CASSPGGDRLGYEQYF
abundance: many; d_gene: -; len: 14; j_gene: TRBJ2-7; v_gene: TRBV7-6; CDR3nt: TGTGCCAGCAGCCCTAGGACGGGTCCCTACGAGCAGTACTTC; CDR3aa: CASSPRTGPYEQYF
abundance: many; d_gene: -; len: 15; j_gene: TRBJ2-7; v_gene: TRBV5-1; CDR3nt: TGCGCCAGCAGCGGCCGGGAGTTAGCTCCCTACGAGCAGTACTTC; CDR3aa: CASSGRELAPYEQYF
abundance: many; d_gene: -; len: 17; j_gene: TRBJ2-4; v_gene: TRBV28; CDR3nt: TGTGCCAGCGCAGGGAGACGCACTCCCCTAGCCAAAAACATTCAGTACTTC; CDR3aa: CASAGRRTPLAKNIQYF
abundance: many; d_gene: TRBD2; len: 14; j_gene: TRBJ2-5; v_gene: TRBV6-5; CDR3nt: TGTGCCAGCAGTAGCGGGAGAGCGGTGGAGACCCAGTACTTC; CDR3aa: CASSSGRAVETQYF
abundance: many; d_gene: TRBD1; len: 11; j_gene: TRBJ1-2; v_gene: TRBV29-1; CDR3nt: TGCAGCGTTATACAGGGGAATGACTACACCTTC; CDR3aa: CSVIQGNDYTF
abundance: few; d_gene: -; len: 15; j_gene: TRBJ2-2; v_gene: TRBV7-9; CDR3nt: TGTGCCAGCAGCTATGGAGACAGAAACACCGGGGAGCTGTTTTTT; CDR3aa: CASSYGDRNTGELFF
abundance: many; d_gene: TRBD2; len: 16; j_gene: TRBJ2-5; v_gene: TRBV20-1; CDR3nt: TGCAGTGCTAGGGGGGGTGGGGCTAGCGGGATCCAGACCCAGTACTTC; CDR3aa: CSARGGGASGIQTQYF
abundance: many; d_gene: -; len: 12; j_gene: TRBJ1-1; v_gene: TRBV2; CDR3nt: TGTGCCAGCAGTGAATATGCGCCAGAAGCTTTCTTT; CDR3aa: CASSEYAPEAFF
abundance: many; d_gene: -; len: 14; j_gene: TRBJ1-1; v_gene: TRBV28; CDR3nt: TGTGCCAGCAGTTTATTGGGAGGGGGAATGCGTGCTTTCTTT; CDR3aa: CASSLLGGGMRAFF
abundance: many; d_gene: TRBD2; len: 15; j_gene: TRBJ2-2; v_gene: TRBV4-1; CDR3nt: TGCGCCAGCAGCCGGGAGCGGGGGTACACCGGGGAGCTGTTTTTT; CDR3aa: CASSRERGYTGELFF
abundance: many; d_gene: -; len: 11; j_gene: TRBJ2-4; v_gene: TRBV27; CDR3nt: TGTGCCAGCGGGTATGGGGTCATTCAGTACTTC; CDR3aa: CASGYGVIQYF
abundance: -; d_gene: TRBD1; len: 14; j_gene: TRBJ2-5; v_gene: TRBV12-3/TRBV12-4; CDR3nt: TGTGCCAGCAGTTACCGGGACAGGGGAGAGACCCAGTACTTC; CDR3aa: CASSYRDRGETQYF
abundance: many; d_gene: -; len: 15; j_gene: TRBJ2-7; v_gene: TRBV6-5; CDR3nt: TGTGCCAGCAGTTACTCAGTCTACCCAAGGGGCGAGCAGTACTTC; CDR3aa: CASSYSVYPRGEQYF
abundance: -; d_gene: -; len: 13; j_gene: TRBJ1-6; v_gene: TRBV7-9; CDR3nt: TGTGCCAGCACCCCCAGGGCCAATTCACCCCTCCACTTT; CDR3aa: CASTPRANSPLHF
abundance: once; d_gene: TRBD2; len: 16; j_gene: TRBJ2-7; v_gene: TRBV15; CDR3nt: TGTGCCACCAGCAGAGAAACTAGCGGGAGGTTAAACGAGCAGTACTTC; CDR3aa: CATSRETSGRLNEQYF
abundance: -; d_gene: -; len: 15; j_gene: TRBJ2-5; v_gene: TRBV20-1; CDR3nt: TGCAGTGCTACCCGGGTGGGGGGGACACAAGAGACCCAGTACTTC; CDR3aa: CSATRVGGTQETQYF
abundance: many; d_gene: -; len: 14; j_gene: TRBJ2-5; v_gene: TRBV24-1; CDR3nt: TGTGCCACCAGTGATCGACGAGACAGGGAGACCCAGTACTTC; CDR3aa: CATSDRRDRETQYF
abundance: many; d_gene: TRBD1; len: 15; j_gene: TRBJ2-2; v_gene: TRBV5-1; CDR3nt: TGCGCCAGCAGCTTTCAGGGGGCGAGCACCGGGGAGCTGTTTTTT; CDR3aa: CASSFQGASTGELFF
abundance: many; d_gene: -; len: 14; j_gene: TRBJ1-5; v_gene: TRBV20-1; CDR3nt: TGCAGTGCTAGGGGTGGCAGCCTCAATCAGCCCCAGCATTTT; CDR3aa: CSARGGSLNQPQHF